This TCR beta chain was documented in a study of T-cell memory formation after mild COVID-19. Whole-study context: There were largely donor-specific TCR clusters. Study-wide findings and caveats: Pre-infection memory contained some responding clones, which suggested that cross-reactive memory had joined. Later expanders leaned CD4+, whereas clones that contracted between day 15 and 85 were balanced CD4/CD8.

TCR alpha and TCR beta cDNA libraries carrying sample barcodes and UMIs were produced by 5'RACE using constant-segment primers. TCRdb re-called the 5' RACE reads through MiXCR, storing one row per CDR3 protein. This sample has about 210,000 distinct CDR3 sequences; approximately 10% occur once, and the top ten carry 2.5% to 3.5%. The germline V gene has CDR1 DFQATT and CDR2 SNEGSKA (reference sequence). The CDR3 runs to 14 residues. Germline trimming cut 5 bases from V and 8 bases from J; bases unmatched to any gene: 6. Concerning this clonotype itself: Its antigen remains unidentified.

The chain recombines TRBV20-1 with TRBJ2-1; 13 positions agree with TRBD2. The sequenced sample was PBMCs or a T cell subset sorted from them (not recorded which). The origin of this receptor is a man aged 18 to 29 who had mild COVID-19 (a few samples of this study predate the infection). Cell type and time point are not known. The CDR3 here is CSAHRLAGGHEQFF. The DNA for the CDR3 is TGCAGTGCTCATAGACTAGCGGGGGGCCATGAGCAGTTCTTC.